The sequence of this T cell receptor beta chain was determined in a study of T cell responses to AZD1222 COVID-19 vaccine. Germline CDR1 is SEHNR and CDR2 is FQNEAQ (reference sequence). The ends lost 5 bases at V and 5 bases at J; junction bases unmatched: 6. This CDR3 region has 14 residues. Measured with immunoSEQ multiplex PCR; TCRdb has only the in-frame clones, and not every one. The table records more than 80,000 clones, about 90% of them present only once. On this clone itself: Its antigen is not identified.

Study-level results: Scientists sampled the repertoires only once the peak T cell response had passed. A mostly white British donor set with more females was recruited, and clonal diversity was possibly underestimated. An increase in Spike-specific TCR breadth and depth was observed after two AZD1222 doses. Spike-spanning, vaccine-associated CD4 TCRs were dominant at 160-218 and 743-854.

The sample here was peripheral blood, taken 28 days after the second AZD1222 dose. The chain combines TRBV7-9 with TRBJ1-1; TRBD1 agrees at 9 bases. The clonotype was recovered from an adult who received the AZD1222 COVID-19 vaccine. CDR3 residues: CASSTGQGKTEAFF. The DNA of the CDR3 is TGTGCCAGCAGCACCGGACAGGGGAAAACTGAAGCTTTCTTT.